This T cell receptor beta chain was obtained from a study of cytomegalovirus exposure and HLA in healthy donors. In regard to this clone: Its antigen is as yet unknown.

Regarding the study as a whole: An apparent linkage of common viral pathogens to several of the most significant clusters emerged in a later analysis. Analysis was performed later, and it showed HLA-associated TCR beta chains to be more clonally expanded than equally common others. Data from an earlier analysis indicated that most TCR beta V segments were productive either about 87% or about 30% of the time. Presence/absence comparisons presumed near-even sequencing depth among donors.

This CDR3 spans 14 amino acids. The trim removed 4 bases at V and 6 bases at J, leaving 7 bases unmatched. The germline V gene has CDR1 WNHNN and CDR2 SYGVQD (reference sequence). In the PCR, 60 Vbeta and 13 Jbeta primers were used. Sequencing used immunoSEQ multiplex PCR; TCRdb keeps in-frame clones, though not all of them. The sample lists under 200,000 clones, around 80% occurring once. The clonotype was recovered from a man between 18 and 29 years old in good health and CMV-seronegative. The chain combines TRBV10-1 with TRBJ2-7, with TRBD2 matching over 9 bases. Sequenced: PBMCs. CDR3 loop: CASSVGGRAGEQYF. Here the CDR3 DNA reads TGCGCCAGCAGTGTTGGCGGGAGGGCCGGCGAGCAGTACTTC.